This T cell receptor (beta chain) was identified in a study of early T cells in non-severe SARS-CoV-2 infection. Background on the study: Sequencing was performed on bulk RNA from unsorted whole blood, leaving chains unpaired. Findings and caveats of the study: Anti-spike CD8 responses were favored in VDJdb matching, and private and CD4 specificities were missed.

The protocol attached unique molecular identifiers to individual cDNA molecules. TCRdb recomputed calls from the 5' RACE reads with MiXCR, one row per CDR3 protein. Of some 18,000 distinct CDR3 sequences listed, under 7.5% were seen once; the top ten hold roughly 6%. The CDR3 is made up of 15 amino acids. Germline lookup yields CDR1 MNHEY and CDR2 SVGAGI. The V segment lost 5 bases and the J segment 4 bases; nucleotides outside the gene matches: 7. A few counts support this clonotype. The target antigen is unknown. The TCR was taken from an adult who was a healthcare worker with PCR-confirmed SARS-CoV-2 infection or an uninfected control (not recorded which). The V call is TRBV6-5, the J call TRBJ1-3; 8 bases align to TRBD1. The sample taken for sequencing was whole blood. CDR3 residues: CASSLTGGVGNTIYF. The CDR3 DNA reads as TGTGCCAGCAGTCTTACAGGGGGAGTGGGAAACACCATATATTTT.